This T cell receptor (beta chain) was identified during a study of blood T cell repertoires in COVID-19 (dated by TCRdb to the early 2020s). Broadly, across the study: The collaborator samples originated in the United States, Italy and Spain and spanned the acute and convalescent phases of COVID-19. Where available, HLA class I and class II types were obtained from metadata supplied by the sample provider rather than from assay-based typing. Subjects who had been exposed to COVID-19, were actively infected with it, or had recovered from it provided the deeply sampled blood TCRbeta repertoires that made up the dataset. Samples came from the ongoing ImmuneRACE study (first 160 participants) plus 1,254 subjects from 6 global collaborators. The sample metadata nearly always contained a de-identified subject ID, COVID-19 status, age in years and sex. The prospective study material was composed of cDNA or gDNA derived from T cells, B-cell-depleted T cells, or PBMCs. A freely available public database, intended as a resource for researchers studying the immune response to SARS-CoV-2, is where the repertoires were released.

Overall results and qualifications from the work: The quantity of clinical and demographic metadata differed by source and by participant and was supplied without curation.

The CDR3 goes from the cysteine to the phenylalanine over 14 residues. Left in the record is the CDR3 DNA by itself, 42 bases read in frame from the first base. Reading the germline V gene (reference sequence) gives CDR1 SGHAT and CDR2 FQDESV. V drops 0 bases and J drops 1 base, leaving 5 bases in between. A note on this clone: Its specific antigen is unknown. The input lacks base qualities; no much larger clone sits a single base away.

The immunoSEQ Assay, a bias-controlled multiplex PCR, was used to amplify TCRbeta CDR3 regions from genomic DNA. In the paper's pipeline: Nucleated cell counts per sample were estimated from amplification of reference gene primers within the assay. Sequence reads were collapsed and filtered to measure the absolute abundance of every unique TCRbeta CDR3 rearrangement. For each sample, productive Simpson clonality was calculated as the square root of Simpson's diversity index across productive rearrangements. TCRdb provides this immuneACCESS table in a form limited to in-frame rearrangements. Some clones are lacking; in checked studies, under half of them reflect an unresolved V gene, and why the rest are absent is not known. V and J calls and clone size are copied from that table; D and trimming were computed from the DNA. The table for this sample lists under 250,000 clones; around 86% of them were counted only once. About 8.9% of the sample is taken by the ten largest.

In the prospective study, participants were 18 to 89 years old, resided in under 30 geographic areas of the United States, and were enrolled through a virtual design. In the prospective study, participants were assigned to cohorts based on the clinical history participants reported in a screening survey and a study questionnaire. Mobile phlebotomists in the prospective study collected whole blood, serum and a nasopharyngeal or oropharyngeal swab from every participant. Over a 2-month period, participants in the prospective study had the option of providing additional blood draws and questionnaires. Before DNA extraction, prospective study blood samples were shipped either frozen or at room temperature.

Recombination linked TRBV11-1 to TRBJ2-3, with the D gene not confidently named. The specimen was PBMCs or T cells enriched from blood (not recorded which). This clonotype was sampled from a woman aged 45-59 years with acute COVID-19. CDR3 loop: CASSLAPGTDTQYF. The DNA reads as follows: TGTGCCAGCAGCTTAGCCCCGGGCACAGATACGCAGTATTTT.